This T cell receptor (beta chain) was profiled in a study of metastatic and nonmetastatic thyroid tumors. Study details: Repertoires from malignant and benign thyroid patients were compared across blood and tumor or nodule tissue.

Study-level results: In both blood and tumor samples, TCR beta diversity was reported significantly higher for malignant than benign nodules.

As originally analysed: The authors used CDR3 differences across clinicopathological groups to build a distant-metastasis classifier for papillary thyroid cancer. Via MiXCR, TCRdb re-called the PCR reads. The authors' filters were not applied to this entry. The sample includes tens of thousands of clones, 20% to 30% seen only once; the top ten take 9.6%. This clone was detected many times. Its cognate antigen is unknown. Treatment of any kind had been given to no patient before thyroid surgery. The clonotype was recovered from a female donor with papillary thyroid cancer or a benign thyroid nodule (not recorded which). Some clones in this sample may be carry-over from other donors' samples. Sequenced input: blood.

The CDR3 protein is CSGTEDSNQPQHF. The DNA for the CDR3 is TGCAGTGGGACGGAAGATAGCAATCAGCCCCAGCATTTT. The chain carries TRBV20-1 and TRBJ1-5; no firm D call. Between the trimmed V and J ends, which lost 7 bases and 0 bases, there was a span of 10 bases. Germline V gene lookup returns CDR1 DFQATT and CDR2 SNEGSKA (reference sequence). This CDR3 has 13 residues.